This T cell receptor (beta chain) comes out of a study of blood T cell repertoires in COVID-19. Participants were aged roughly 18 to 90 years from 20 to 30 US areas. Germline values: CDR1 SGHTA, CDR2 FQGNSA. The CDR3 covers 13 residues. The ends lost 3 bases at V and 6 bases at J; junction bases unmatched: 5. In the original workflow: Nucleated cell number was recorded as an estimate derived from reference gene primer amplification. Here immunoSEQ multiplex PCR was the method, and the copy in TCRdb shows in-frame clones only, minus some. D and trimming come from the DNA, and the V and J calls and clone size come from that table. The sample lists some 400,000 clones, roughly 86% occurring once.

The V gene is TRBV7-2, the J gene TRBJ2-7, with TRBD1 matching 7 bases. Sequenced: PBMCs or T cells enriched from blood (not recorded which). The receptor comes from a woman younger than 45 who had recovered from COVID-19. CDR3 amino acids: CASSFDRAREQYF. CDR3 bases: TGTGCCAGCAGCTTCGACAGGGCTCGCGAGCAGTACTTC.